These 7 T cell receptor beta chains came from one sample sequenced in a study of blood T cell repertoires in COVID-19. Sequenced by immunoSEQ multiplex PCR; TCRdb stores in-frame clones only, minus some. The profile shows approximately 390,000 clones, 90% of them singletons. Sequencing input: peripheral blood. Every receptor here comes from a man aged 18 to 30 with active or convalescent COVID-19.

V and J are TRBV24-1 and TRBJ2-3, with D perhaps matching TRBD2 (7 bases). The CDR3 covers 13 residues. Germline V gene lookup returns CDR1 KGHDR and CDR2 SFDVKD. Trimming cost V 10 bases and J 4 bases, with 14 bases left between them. The DNA of the CDR3 is TGTGCCACAAAAGGGGGGGCGTCAGATACGCAGTATTTT. Amino acid sequence: CATKGGASDTQYF.

This chain uses TRBV7-3 with TRBJ2-3, with 9 bases aligning to TRBD2. With 5 bases clipped from V and 2 bases from J, the junction kept 8 bases outside the gene matches. The CDR3 loop spans 16 amino acids. The germline CDR1 and CDR2 sequences are SGHTA and FQGTGA. The CDR3 DNA follows: TGTGCCAGCAGCCGTGGGCTAGCGGGACCCACAGATACGCAGTATTTT. Residues: CASSRGLAGPTDTQYF.

The V and J genes are TRBV29-1 and TRBJ1-1, with TRBD1 matching over 7 bases. After removal of 5 bases from V and 9 bases from J, the junction contained 15 bases not matched to a gene. From germline, CDR1 is SQVTM and CDR2 ANQGSEA. The CDR3 is 14 amino acids. This CDR3 is CSVNGDRGGLKAFF. The CDR3 coding sequence is TGCAGCGTTAATGGGGACAGAGGGGGCCTGAAAGCTTTCTTT.

The chain has TRBV6-5 and TRBJ2-1; TRBD2 agrees at 9 bases. The CDR3 is 15 amino acids. V lost 2 bases and J lost 5; bases outside the gene matches: 4. CDR1 MNHEY and CDR2 SVGAGI come from the germline V gene. The CDR3 sequence is CASSYPTSGDNEQFF. DNA for the CDR3: TGTGCCAGCAGTTACCCGACTAGCGGAGACAATGAGCAGTTCTTC.

Comment on this clone: The same CDR3 can be traced to other DNA sequences in this sample. The CDR3 spells CASSYYRGSYEQYF. The CDR3 coding sequence is TGTGCCAGCAGTTACTACAGGGGTAGTTACGAGCAGTACTTC. This chain joins TRBV6-5 and TRBJ2-7; TRBD1 agrees at 7 bases. Looked up from germline, CDR1 is MNHEY and CDR2 is SVGAGI. V was clipped by 1 base and J by 4 bases; unmatched bases: 4. CDR3 length: 14 amino acids.

The chain is built from TRBV5-1 and TRBJ2-5, with 10 bases that match TRBD2. V dropped 6 bases and J dropped 5; count of bases not matched to a gene: 10. Germline lookup yields CDR1 SGHRS and CDR2 YFSETQ. This CDR3 contains 15 residues. The CDR3 DNA reads TGCGCCAGCATCCCTGGAGGGACTAGCGTCGAGACCCAGTACTTC. It specifies CASIPGGTSVETQYF.

The gene calls are TRBV6-2 or TRBV6-3 and TRBJ1-2; 9 positions agree with TRBD1. J was trimmed by 4 bases and V by 2 bases; bases with no gene match: 5. The CDR3 extends over 15 amino acids. In germline, CDR1 is MNHEY, CDR2 SVGEGT. CDR3 amino acids: CASSYGGTGIYGYTF. The CDR3 DNA follows: TGTGCCAGCAGTTACGGCGGGACAGGGATCTATGGCTACACCTTC.